Listed below are T cell receptor beta chains from one sample, sequenced in a study of beta chain features in type 1 diabetes. The data were produced by immunoSEQ multiplex PCR, yet TCRdb's version contains in-frame clones alone and is incomplete. The sample comprises roughly 370,000 clones, approximately 15% of which are singletons, and less than 0.04% rests with the top ten. Sequencing used naive CD4+ T cells from blood. The receptors derive from a man aged 30-40 years in good health. Each CDR3 is given with its conserved first and last residue. A D gene is named only where the DNA matches it firmly. Size is stated for part of the rows, as once, few or many counts, or as a class when the clone is expanded.

d_call	v_call	clone_size	j_call	cdr3_aa	cdr3_nt
-	TRBV5-4	few	TRBJ2-7	CASSLGRYEQYF	TGTGCCAGCAGCTTGGGGAGGTACGAGCAGTACTTC
-	TRBV12-5	-	TRBJ2-4	CASGLGGSGGSRNIQYF	TGTGCTAGTGGTTTGGGAGGTAGTGGAGGCTCCAGAAACATTCAGTACTTC
-	TRBV4-3	few	TRBJ2-1	CASSQYAGGNEQFF	TGCGCCAGCAGCCAGTACGCAGGAGGCAATGAGCAGTTCTTC
-	TRBV9	once	TRBJ2-3	CASSVDRDVPTDTQYF	TGTGCCAGCAGCGTAGATCGGGATGTACCCACAGATACGCAGTATTTT
TRBD2	TRBV7-2	-	TRBJ2-5	CASSLSTPSGGTQYF	TGTGCCAGCAGCTTAAGCACGCCCAGCGGGGGGACCCAGTACTTC
-	TRBV7-6	-	TRBJ2-5	CASSQSRGDGRKTQYF	TGTGCCAGCAGCCAGAGCCGGGGTGACGGGAGAAAGACCCAGTACTTC
-	TRBV14	few	TRBJ1-1	CASSQARNGEAFF	TGTGCCAGCAGCCAAGCCAGGAACGGTGAAGCTTTCTTT
TRBD1	TRBV6-1	few	TRBJ2-5	CASSAGQGFSQTQYF	TGTGCCAGCAGCGCGGGACAGGGATTTTCTCAGACCCAGTACTTC
-	TRBV5-4	few	TRBJ2-1	CASSLELNEQFF	TGTGCCAGCAGCTTGGAGCTAAATGAGCAGTTCTTC
TRBD2	TRBV4-2	-	TRBJ2-2	CASSLPSRLAGRLNTGELFF	TGTGCCAGCAGCCTCCCATCACGGCTAGCGGGAAGGCTGAACACCGGGGAGCTGTTTTTT
-	TRBV29-1	few	TRBJ2-7	CSVATAVAYEQYF	TGCAGCGTTGCGACAGCCGTCGCCTACGAGCAGTACTTC
-	TRBV21-1	-	TRBJ2-5	CASSKEEGTQYF	TGTGCCAGCAGCAAAGAAGAGGGGACCCAGTACTTC
-	TRBV10-3	-	TRBJ1-2	CAIRPGGEGYTF	TGTGCCATCAGGCCCGGCGGGGAGGGCTACACCTTC